The subject of this entry is one TCR beta chain. Antigen: not known. A junction end diverges from the germline sequence, so it may reflect a read error. These data come from a study of esophageal squamous cell carcinoma under preoperative chemotherapy. Overall study context: Both tumor-infiltrating lymphocytes and peripheral blood T cells had their TCR repertoires profiled.

General study results and limits: After treatment, tumor-infiltrating lymphocytes seemed to come partly from incoming peripheral T cells, not only local changes.

Sample time point: after preoperative PTX-NDP chemotherapy. In TCRdb, the PCR reads were re-called with MiXCR into one record per CDR3 protein. The sample lists tens of thousands of distinct CDR3 sequences, around 50% seen once, with around 23% in the top ten. This sequence originates from a human donor with esophageal squamous cell carcinoma. The donor label of this sample is uncertain. Sample collection occurred from a patient given preoperative chemotherapy.

The CDR3 region is CASSRLRGANTDAQFF. CDR3 nucleotides: TGTGCCAGCAGCCGCCTACGGGGGGCAAACACAGATGCGCAGTTTTTT. V and J are TRBV7-8 and TRBJ2-3, with D possibly matching TRBD2 (7 bases). Germline V lookup: CDR1 SGHVS, CDR2 FQNEAQ. The CDR3 has 16 residues.